The 21 T cell receptor beta chains below were found in one sample sequenced in a study of regulatory T cells in long-lasting Graves disease. The time point: newly diagnosed GD, antithyroid drugs for less than 3 months. The authors made the TCR library using RNA they extracted from PBMCs. Building of the TCR beta libraries involved iRepertoire HTBI primers and Arm-PCR of CDR3 regions. MiXCR was run by TCRdb on the multiplex PCR reads, yielding one entry per CDR3 protein. This table holds about half a million distinct CDR3 sequences, 9.5% to 15% found once. This sample was also put to use in a study of T cells in Graves' hyperthyroidism and ophthalmopathy.

The sample was peripheral blood mononuclear cells (PBMCs), taken at new diagnosis, from a patient treated with antithyroid drugs. These receptors came from a woman aged 25-40 years with Graves disease.

This clonotype has a count of ten or more. V is TRBV7-2 and J is TRBJ2-7, with a weak D call TRBD1 (5 bases). Germline values: CDR1 SGHTA, CDR2 FQGNSA. This CDR3 comprises 16 residues. V dropped 0 bases and J dropped 2 bases, with 14 bases sitting between them. The CDR3 spells CASSLAATVTTYEQYF. The CDR3 DNA reads TGTGCCAGCAGCTTAGCAGCGACAGTGACCACCTACGAGCAGTACTTC.

This chain uses TRBV6-1 with TRBJ2-1, with D hard to call. Trimming removed 4 bases at V and 5 bases at J, with 6 bases between. Germline V gene lookup returns CDR1 MNHNS and CDR2 SASEGT. This CDR3 comprises 12 residues. The CDR3, as DNA: TGTGCCAGCAGTGCCGAGAACAATGAGCAGTTCTTC. Protein product: CASSAENNEQFF.

This clonotype turned up a few times. This chain connects TRBV24-1 to TRBJ2-6, with D hard to call. Trimming stripped 2 bases from V and 0 bases from J, with 7 bases between. CDR3 size: 16 residues. Per the germline V gene, CDR1 is KGHDR and CDR2 is SFDVKD. CDR3: CATSDYTVSGANVLTF. The CDR3 coding sequence is TGTGCCACCAGTGATTACACCGTCTCTGGGGCCAACGTCCTGACTTTC.

This clonotype has ten or more counts. This sequence joins TRBV20-1 and TRBJ2-5; tentatively, D is TRBD1 (6 bases). Between the trimmed V and J ends, which lost 5 bases and 5 bases, there was a span of 15 bases. The V gene's germline CDR1 is DFQATT and CDR2 SNEGSKA (reference sequence). The CDR3 contains 13 residues. CDR3 sequence reads: CSAPNRDSETQYF. The CDR3 DNA is TGCAGTGCTCCTAACAGGGATAGCGAGACCCAGTACTTC.

This clonotype appeared many times. The chain joins TRBV3-1 to TRBJ1-2; D is unresolved. Germline V gene lookup returns CDR1 LGHDT and CDR2 YNNKEL (reference sequence). CDR3 length: 12 residues. V was pared by 0 bases and J by 8 bases, with 7 bases between. The CDR3 nucleotides read TGTGCCAGCAGCCAAGAACACGCAGGCTACACCTTC. Its translation is CASSQEHAGYTF.

This clonotype was seen many times. V is TRBV30 and J is TRBJ1-1, with D uncertain. The CDR3 loop spans 13 amino acids. The germline gives CDR1 GTSNPN, CDR2 SVGIG (reference sequence). V dropped 0 bases and J dropped 5 bases, with 10 bases sitting between them. CDR3 DNA: TGTGCCTGGAGTGTACATAGCACAACTGAAGCTTTCTTT. Its protein is CAWSVHSTTEAFF.

This clonotype was detected ten times or more. This sequence joins TRBV20-1 and TRBJ2-5, with D perhaps TRBD1 (6 bases). Germline CDR1 DFQATT, CDR2 SNEGSKA (reference sequence). This CDR3 comprises 14 residues. Trimming left V 3 bases short and J 5 bases short, with 16 bases between. The CDR3 bases are TGCAGTGCTAGTTCATCACAGGGACGGGAGACCCAGTACTTC. Its protein product is CSASSSQGRETQYF.

The chain joins TRBV3-1 to TRBJ1-1, with no clear D. Germline CDR1 is LGHDT and CDR2 is YNNKEL (reference sequence). V was shortened by 1 base and J by 7 bases, with 7 bases between the two germline ends. This CDR3 has 12 residues. The CDR3 sequence: CASSQVADEAFF. The CDR3, as DNA: TGTGCCAGCAGCCAAGTGGCAGATGAAGCTTTCTTT. Full variable domain (outside the CDR3, taken from reference TRBV3-1 and TRBJ1-1): DTAVSQTPKYLVTQMGNDKSIKCEQNLGHDTMYWYKQDSKKFLKIMFSYNNKELIINETVPNRFSPKSPDKAHLNLHINSLELGDSAVYFCASSQVADEAFFGQGTRLTVV.

This clonotype occurred many times. The chain joins TRBV19 to TRBJ2-3, with no clear D. Germline V gene lookup returns CDR1 LNHDA and CDR2 SQIVND (reference sequence). The CDR3 length is 14 residues. Trimming took 0 bases from V and 2 from J, leaving 6 bases between them. This chain's CDR3 is CASSIDRPTDTQYF. CDR3 bases: TGTGCCAGTAGTATAGATAGACCCACAGATACGCAGTATTTT.

This clonotype was observed at least ten times. V gene TRBV7-9 combines with J gene TRBJ2-7, with 8 bases lining up with TRBD2. The CDR3 is 14 amino acids. The germline V gene encodes CDR1 SEHNR and CDR2 FQNEAQ (reference sequence). J gave up 9 bases and V 1 base, and 8 bases lay outside the gene matches. The CDR3 loop is CASSLGRAGAGQYF. The CDR3 nucleotides are TGTGCCAGCAGCTTAGGGCGAGCGGGAGCGGGGCAGTACTTC.

This clonotype was picked up many times. V gene TRBV20-1 combines with J gene TRBJ2-1; D gene unclear. From germline, CDR1 is DFQATT and CDR2 SNEGSKA (reference sequence). The CDR3 spans 13 residues. The CDR3 DNA reads as TGCAGCTACTTCCAGAACTCCTACAATGAGCAGTTCTTC. As protein: CSYFQNSYNEQFF.

Only a few counts were recorded for this clonotype. The chain is built from TRBV2 and TRBJ1-2; D unresolved. Germline lookup yields CDR1 SNHLY and CDR2 FYNNEI. V dropped 2 bases and J dropped 0 bases, with 7 bases sitting between them. This CDR3 region has 14 residues. CDR3 DNA sequence: TGTGCCAGCAGTGAAAAGGCCCCTAACTATGGCTACACCTTC. Translation gives CASSEKAPNYGYTF.

This clonotype was observed many times. V gene TRBV19 combines with J gene TRBJ2-3; 8 positions agree with TRBD1. The trim removed 0 bases at V and 6 bases at J, leaving 5 bases unmatched. CDR1 is LNHDA and CDR2 is SQIVND in the germline V gene (reference sequence). This CDR3 has 15 amino acids. The CDR3 nucleotides are TGTGCCAGTAGTATAGATAGACAGGGGAAGGATACGCAGTATTTT. Amino acids: CASSIDRQGKDTQYF.

This clonotype has more than one count but fewer than ten. The chain carries TRBV7-2 and TRBJ2-1; D is undetermined. The CDR3 is 14 residues long. The V and J ends lost 5 bases and 7 bases respectively, with 15 bases between them. Germline CDR1 SGHTA, CDR2 FQGNSA. CDR3 DNA: TGTGCCAGCAGCAAGAGACAAGTTACGAATGAGCAGTTCTTC. Translation gives CASSKRQVTNEQFF.

This clonotype occurred a few times. J is TRBJ2-1 and V is TRBV24-1, with D perhaps matching TRBD2 (6 bases). Trimming stripped 7 bases from V and 6 bases from J, with 12 bases between. The length of the CDR3 is 13 residues. Germline V gives CDR1 KGHDR, CDR2 SFDVKD. CDR3 sequence reads: CATSGDFGNEQFF. CDR3 nucleotide sequence: TGTGCCACCAGCGGGGACTTCGGCAATGAGCAGTTCTTC.

The chain couples TRBV6-1 to TRBJ2-7; D uncertain. Trimming left V 4 bases short and J 2 bases short, with 18 bases between. Germline CDR1 reads MNHNS; CDR2 reads SASEGT. The CDR3 spans 16 residues. CDR3 region: CASSARAPLYAYEQYF. CDR3 in DNA: TGTGCCAGCAGTGCCCGGGCCCCCTTATACGCCTACGAGCAGTACTTC.

This clonotype has a count of ten or more. This chain links TRBV6-1 with TRBJ1-1; D remains unclear. Germline lookup yields CDR1 MNHNS and CDR2 SASEGT. The CDR3 consists of 15 residues. Trimming took off 3 bases at V and 3 bases at J, with 14 bases between the two ends. The CDR3 DNA reads TGTGCCAGCAGTGATCCGAGGGTTTTTGACACTGAAGCTTTCTTT. Encoded protein: CASSDPRVFDTEAFF.

There are many counts of this clonotype. The chain joins TRBV6-2 or TRBV6-3 to TRBJ2-7, with D tentatively TRBD1 (6 bases). This CDR3 comprises 14 residues. Germline V gene data show CDR1 as MNHEY and CDR2 as SVGEGT. Deletions cut 5 bases from V and 2 bases from J, with 13 bases between. The CDR3 DNA sequence: TGTGCCAGCAGTGAAAACAGGGCGACCTACGAGCAGTACTTC. It yields the protein CASSENRATYEQYF.

The sample holds a few counts of this clonotype. The genes are TRBV19 and TRBJ2-7; D unclear. V was pared by 5 bases and J by 3 bases, with 8 bases between. Germline lookup yields CDR1 LNHDA and CDR2 SQIVND (reference sequence). The CDR3 consists of 12 residues. The CDR3 nucleotides are TGTGCCAGTAGTGCACGTGGCTACGAGCAGTACTTC. This translates into CASSARGYEQYF.

This clonotype was counted between two and nine times. The V call is TRBV9, the J call TRBJ2-5, with D hard to call. The V end was cut by 4 bases, the J end by 5 bases, with 15 bases between. The CDR3 extends over 14 amino acids. Germline CDR1 and CDR2: SGDLS and YYNGEE. The CDR3 nucleotides are TGTGCCAGCAGCTTCGATGGGCTGTCGGAGACCCAGTACTTC. It is translated as CASSFDGLSETQYF.

This clonotype was found a few times. J is TRBJ1-5 and V is TRBV20-1; tentative D call: TRBD1 (6 bases). Germline values: CDR1 DFQATT, CDR2 SNEGSKA (reference sequence). The CDR3 has 13 amino acids. Trimming cost V 6 bases and J 7 bases, with 16 bases left between them. The CDR3 protein is CSALGRGYQPQHF. In nucleotides, the CDR3 is TGCAGTGCCCTCGGCAGGGGCTACCAGCCCCAGCATTTT.